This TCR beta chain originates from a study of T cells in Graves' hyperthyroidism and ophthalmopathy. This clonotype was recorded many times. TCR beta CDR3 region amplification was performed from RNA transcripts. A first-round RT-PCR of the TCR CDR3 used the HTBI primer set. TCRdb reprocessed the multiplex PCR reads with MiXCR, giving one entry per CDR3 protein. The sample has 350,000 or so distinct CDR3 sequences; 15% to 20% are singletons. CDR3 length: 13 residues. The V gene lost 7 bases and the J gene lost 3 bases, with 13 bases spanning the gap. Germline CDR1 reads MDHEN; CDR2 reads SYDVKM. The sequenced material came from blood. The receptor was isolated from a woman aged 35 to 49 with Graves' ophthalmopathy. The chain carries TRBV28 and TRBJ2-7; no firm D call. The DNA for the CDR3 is TGTGCCAGCACCACGTGGGGAATCTACGAGCAGTACTTC. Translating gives CASTTWGIYEQYF. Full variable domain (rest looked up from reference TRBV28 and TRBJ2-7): DVKVTQSSRYLVKRTGEKVFLECVQDMDHENMFWYRQDPGLGLRLIYFSYDVKMKEKGDIPEGYSVSREKKERFSLILESASTNQTSMYLCASTTWGIYEQYFGPGTRLTVT.